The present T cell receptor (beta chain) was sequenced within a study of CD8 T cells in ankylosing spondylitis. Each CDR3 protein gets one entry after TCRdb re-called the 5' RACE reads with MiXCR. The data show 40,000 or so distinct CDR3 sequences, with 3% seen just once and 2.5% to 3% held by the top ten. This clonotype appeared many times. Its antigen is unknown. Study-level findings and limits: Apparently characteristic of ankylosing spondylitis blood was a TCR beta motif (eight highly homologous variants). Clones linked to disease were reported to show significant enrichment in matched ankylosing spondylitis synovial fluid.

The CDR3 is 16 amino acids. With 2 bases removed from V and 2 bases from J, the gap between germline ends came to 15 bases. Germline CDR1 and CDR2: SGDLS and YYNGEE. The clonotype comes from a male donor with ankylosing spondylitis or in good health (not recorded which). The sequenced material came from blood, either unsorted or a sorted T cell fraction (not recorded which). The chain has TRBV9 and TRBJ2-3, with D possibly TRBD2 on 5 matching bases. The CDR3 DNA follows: TGTGCCAGCAGCGTGACTTCCCGGACTCCCACAGATACGCAGTATTTT. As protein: CASSVTSRTPTDTQYF.